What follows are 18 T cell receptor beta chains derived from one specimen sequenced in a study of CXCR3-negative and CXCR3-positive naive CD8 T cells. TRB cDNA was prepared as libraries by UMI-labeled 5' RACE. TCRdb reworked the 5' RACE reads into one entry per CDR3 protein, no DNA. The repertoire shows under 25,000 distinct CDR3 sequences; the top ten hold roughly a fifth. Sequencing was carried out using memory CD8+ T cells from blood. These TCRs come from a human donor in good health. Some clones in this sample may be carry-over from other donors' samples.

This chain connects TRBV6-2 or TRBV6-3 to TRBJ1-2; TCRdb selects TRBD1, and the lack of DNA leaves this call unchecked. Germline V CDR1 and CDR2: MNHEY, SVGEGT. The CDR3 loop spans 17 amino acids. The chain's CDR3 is CASSYWGQGMMSYGYTF.

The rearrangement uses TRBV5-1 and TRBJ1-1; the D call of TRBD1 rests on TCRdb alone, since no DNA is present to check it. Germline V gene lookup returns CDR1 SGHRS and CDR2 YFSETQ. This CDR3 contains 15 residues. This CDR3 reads CASSLAGAENTEAFF. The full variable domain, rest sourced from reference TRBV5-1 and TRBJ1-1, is KAGVTQTPRYLIKTRGQQVTLSCSPISGHRSVSWYQQTPGQGLQFLFEYFSETQRNKGNFPGRFSGRQFSNSRSEMNVSTLELGDSALYLCASSLAGAENTEAFFGQGTRLTVV.

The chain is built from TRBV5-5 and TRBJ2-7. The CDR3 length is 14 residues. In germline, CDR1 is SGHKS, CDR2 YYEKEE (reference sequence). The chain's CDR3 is CASSVDTSSYEQYF.

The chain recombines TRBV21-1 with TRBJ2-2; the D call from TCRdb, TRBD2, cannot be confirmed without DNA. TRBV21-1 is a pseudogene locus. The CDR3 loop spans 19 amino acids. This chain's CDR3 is CASSNPPTRDCANTGELFF.

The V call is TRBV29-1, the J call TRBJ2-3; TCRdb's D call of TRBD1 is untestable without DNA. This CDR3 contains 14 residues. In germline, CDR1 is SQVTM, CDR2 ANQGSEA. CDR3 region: CSSLGGPGFDTQYF.

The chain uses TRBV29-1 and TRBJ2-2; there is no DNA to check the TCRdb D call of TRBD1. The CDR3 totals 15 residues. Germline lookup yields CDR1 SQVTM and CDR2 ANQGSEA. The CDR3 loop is CSVEDHQGNTGELFF.

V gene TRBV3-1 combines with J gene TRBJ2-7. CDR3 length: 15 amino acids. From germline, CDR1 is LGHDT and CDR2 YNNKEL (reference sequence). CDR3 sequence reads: CASSQEWREIYEQYF.

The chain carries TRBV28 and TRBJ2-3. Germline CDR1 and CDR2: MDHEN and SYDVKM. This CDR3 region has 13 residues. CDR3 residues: CASRLTGTDTQYF.

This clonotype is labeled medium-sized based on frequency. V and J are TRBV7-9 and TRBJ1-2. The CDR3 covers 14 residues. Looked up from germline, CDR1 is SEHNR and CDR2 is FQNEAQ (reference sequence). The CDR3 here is CASSLHEISYGYTF.

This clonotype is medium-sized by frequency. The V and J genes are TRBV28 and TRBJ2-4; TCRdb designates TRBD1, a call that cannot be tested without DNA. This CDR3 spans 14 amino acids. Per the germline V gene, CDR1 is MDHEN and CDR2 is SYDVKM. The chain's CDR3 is CASSSTPDLNIQYF.

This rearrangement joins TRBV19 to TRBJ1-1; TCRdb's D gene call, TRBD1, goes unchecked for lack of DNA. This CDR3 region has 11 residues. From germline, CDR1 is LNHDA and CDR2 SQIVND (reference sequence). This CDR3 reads CASPRGTEAFF.

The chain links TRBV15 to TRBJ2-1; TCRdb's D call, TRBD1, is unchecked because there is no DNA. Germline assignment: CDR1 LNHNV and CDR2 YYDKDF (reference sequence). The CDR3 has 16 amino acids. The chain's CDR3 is CATSRFGQGQYNEQFF.

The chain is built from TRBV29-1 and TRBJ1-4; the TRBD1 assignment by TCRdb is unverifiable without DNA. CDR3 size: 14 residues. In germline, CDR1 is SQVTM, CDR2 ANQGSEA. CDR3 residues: CSVEAGVVGEKLFF.

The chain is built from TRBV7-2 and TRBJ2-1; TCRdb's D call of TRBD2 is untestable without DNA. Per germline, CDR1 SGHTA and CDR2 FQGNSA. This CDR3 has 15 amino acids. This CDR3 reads CASSLIAVPHNEQFF.

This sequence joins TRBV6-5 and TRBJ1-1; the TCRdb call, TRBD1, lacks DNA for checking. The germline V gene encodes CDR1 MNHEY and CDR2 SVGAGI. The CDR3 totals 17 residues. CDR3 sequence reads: CASSYNQGLGVNTEAFF.

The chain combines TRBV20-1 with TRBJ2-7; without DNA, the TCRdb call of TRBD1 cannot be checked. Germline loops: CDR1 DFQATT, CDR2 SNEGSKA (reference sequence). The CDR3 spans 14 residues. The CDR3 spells CSARVGGSFHEQYF.

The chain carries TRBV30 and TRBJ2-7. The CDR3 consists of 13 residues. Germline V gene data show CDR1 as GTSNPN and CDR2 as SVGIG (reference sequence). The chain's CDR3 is CACTRDVSYEQYF.

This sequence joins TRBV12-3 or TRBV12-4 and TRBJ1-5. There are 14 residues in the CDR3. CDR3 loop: CASSLTPSNQPQHF.